A single sample gave rise to the 17 T cell receptor beta chains below, sequenced in a study of T cell repertoires in aging, cancer and after chemotherapy. TRB rearrangements spanning V, D and J were amplified using mixed TRB-A/B primers. One entry per CDR3 protein, called by TCRdb with MiXCR from the multiplex PCR reads. The data show under 2,000 distinct CDR3 sequences, about 22% seen once. Amplification of TCR beta used genomic DNA extracted from peripheral blood. The sample consisted of blood. The origin of the receptors is a human donor with a solid tumor.

This clonotype is judged large. The chain uses TRBV30 and TRBJ1-2; perhaps TRBD1 as D (6 bases). CDR1 GTSNPN and CDR2 SVGIG come from the germline V gene (reference sequence). Between the trimmed V and J ends, which lost 3 bases and 7 bases, there was a span of 18 bases. This CDR3 is built from 14 residues. CDR3 sequence reads: CAWRALGGRGGYTF. The CDR3 nucleotides are TGTGCCTGGAGAGCTCTAGGGGGGCGAGGTGGCTACACCTTC.

In this sample, this clonotype is medium-sized (0.01 to 0.1%). J is TRBJ2-1 and V is TRBV19; TRBD1 matches at 8 bases. The trim removed 0 bases at V and 3 bases at J, leaving 4 bases unmatched. This CDR3 has 16 residues. The germline V gene has CDR1 LNHDA and CDR2 SQIVND (reference sequence). CDR3 DNA: TGTGCCAGTAGTATAGAGTTCACAGGGGGCTACAATGAGCAGTTCTTC. Encoded protein: CASSIEFTGGYNEQFF.

The rearrangement joins TRBV29-1 to TRBJ2-7, with 8 positions matching TRBD1. V lost 6 bases, J lost 2 bases, and 6 bases stayed unmatched. The CDR3 covers 13 residues. CDR1 and CDR2 from the germline V gene are SQVTM and ANQGSEA. CDR3 sequence: CSVRTGNTYEQYF. CDR3 bases: TGCAGCGTGAGGACAGGGAATACCTACGAGCAGTACTTC.

By sample share, this clonotype is medium-sized. The V and J genes are TRBV13 and TRBJ2-2; TRBD2 agrees at 10 bases. The CDR3 extends over 15 amino acids. Trimming at V came to 8 bases and at J to 6 bases, leaving 9 bases not matched to a gene. Looked up from germline, CDR1 is PRHDT and CDR2 is FYEKMQ (reference sequence). The CDR3 bases are TGTGCCAGCGGTATAGCGGGAGGAGTGGCCGGGGAGCTGTTTTTT. Encoded protein: CASGIAGGVAGELFF.

The chain employs TRBV20-1 and TRBJ2-5, with 13 bases lining up with TRBD2. The CDR3 is 16 amino acids. V shed 0 bases and J 5 bases; nucleotides not matched to a gene: 6. CDR1 DFQATT and CDR2 SNEGSKA come from the germline V gene (reference sequence). The CDR3 reads CSARDGTSGAGETQYF. The CDR3 DNA sequence: TGCAGTGCTAGAGATGGGACTAGCGGGGCCGGGGAGACCCAGTACTTC.

The V and J genes are TRBV11-2 and TRBJ1-1; tentative D call: TRBD1 (5 bases). The CDR3 extends over 15 amino acids. The germline CDR1 and CDR2 sequences are SGHAT and FQNNGV. V was trimmed by 5 bases and J by 0 bases, leaving 13 bases between them. CDR3 in DNA: TGTGCCAGCAGCAACCGGGACGGCATGAACACTGAAGCTTTCTTT. This encodes CASSNRDGMNTEAFF.

This chain uses TRBV20-1 with TRBJ2-2, with 10 bases lining up with TRBD2. The CDR3 runs 16 residues. The V and J ends lost 2 bases and 0 bases, in that order; junction bases with no gene match: 3. The germline V gene has CDR1 DFQATT and CDR2 SNEGSKA (reference sequence). CDR3 sequence: CSARRLAGANTGELFF. CDR3 sequence (DNA): TGCAGTGCTAGACGTCTAGCGGGAGCGAACACCGGGGAGCTGTTTTTT.

This clonotype has only a few counts. The chain couples TRBV7-9 to TRBJ1-3; no firm D call. Trimming left V 1 base short and J 0 bases short, with 7 bases between. Germline V lookup: CDR1 SEHNR, CDR2 FQNEAQ (reference sequence). This CDR3 region has 15 residues. This CDR3 is CASSLGRNSGNTIYF. DNA for the CDR3: TGTGCCAGCAGCTTAGGGCGAAACTCTGGAAACACCATATATTTT.

The V call is TRBV20-1, the J call TRBJ2-5, with D possibly being TRBD2 (5 bases). V was cut by 0 bases and J by 7 bases, with 15 bases left in between. Germline-derived CDR1 and CDR2 are DFQATT and SNEGSKA (reference sequence). The CDR3 totals 14 residues. CDR3 residues: CSARDYMVEGTQYF. The CDR3, as DNA: TGCAGTGCTAGAGATTATATGGTTGAGGGGACCCAGTACTTC.

By sample share, this clonotype is medium-sized (0.01 to 0.1%). The chain is built from TRBV12-3 or TRBV12-4 and TRBJ2-3; D is undetermined. This CDR3 has 14 amino acids. V was clipped by 5 bases and J by 0 bases, with 9 bases between them. This chain's CDR3 is CASSPPSSTDTQYF. The CDR3 nucleotides read TGTGCCAGCAGTCCTCCGAGTAGCACAGATACGCAGTATTTT.

Relative to its sample, this clonotype is medium-sized. The V gene is TRBV19, the J gene TRBJ2-3; 10 positions match TRBD1. Germline V CDR1 and CDR2: LNHDA, SQIVND (reference sequence). V shed 9 bases, J shed 5 bases, and the junction held 8 bases outside the gene matches. This CDR3 contains 14 residues. The CDR3 loop reads CASRDRGRVDTQYF. Here the CDR3 DNA reads TGTGCCAGCCGAGACAGGGGGCGAGTAGATACGCAGTATTTT.

A remark on this clonotype: This may be a read error, as it is one base from a much larger clone. The genes are TRBV6-6 and TRBJ1-1, with a weak D call TRBD1 (5 bases). Germline V lookup: CDR1 MNHNY, CDR2 SVGAGI (reference sequence). The CDR3 has 13 residues. The CDR3 spells CASSYGAEYESFF. In DNA, the CDR3 is TGTGCCAGCAGTTACGGGGCAGAGTATGAATCTTTCTTT.

The rearrangement links TRBV6-6 to TRBJ2-5; D tentatively fits TRBD1 or TRBD2 (5 bases each). The CDR3 covers 15 residues. CDR1 is MNHNY and CDR2 is SVGAGI in the germline V gene (reference sequence). V was trimmed by 5 bases and J by 4 bases, leaving 17 bases between them. CDR3 region: CASSNFPRGSETQYF. The CDR3 coding sequence is TGTGCCAGCAGTAACTTCCCGAGGGGCTCAGAGACCCAGTACTTC.

The rearrangement links TRBV11-2 to TRBJ2-3, with D unresolved. Germline values: CDR1 SGHAT, CDR2 FQNNGV. The length of the CDR3 is 17 residues. V lost 3 bases, J lost 2 bases, and 18 bases lay in between. The CDR3 DNA is TGTGCCAGCAGCTTTTTCGGTTCCCACTTGACCACAGATACGCAGTATTTT. It encodes CASSFFGSHLTTDTQYF.

The rearrangement links TRBV7-2 to TRBJ1-3; 8 bases fit TRBD1. The CDR3 is 15 residues long. Looked up from germline, CDR1 is SGHTA and CDR2 is FQGNSA. V shed 4 bases, J shed 4 bases, and the junction held 6 bases outside the gene matches. This CDR3 is CASSYRTGSGNTIYF. In nucleotides, the CDR3 is TGTGCCAGCAGCTACAGGACAGGGTCCGGAAACACCATATATTTT.

Within the sample, this clonotype is medium-sized. The chain uses TRBV20-1 and TRBJ2-2; D gene ambiguous. The CDR3 is 13 amino acids. V was shortened by 4 bases and J by 5 bases, with 11 bases between the two germline ends. CDR1 DFQATT and CDR2 SNEGSKA come from the germline V gene (reference sequence). For the CDR3, the DNA is TGCAGTGCTACCCAGGCAGGTACCGGGGAGCTGTTTTTT. It encodes CSATQAGTGELFF.

This clonotype was recorded a few times. The chain has TRBV11-2 and TRBJ2-1, with 7 bases aligning to TRBD2. With 3 bases clipped from V and 2 bases from J, the junction kept 4 bases outside the gene matches. Germline CDR1 SGHAT, CDR2 FQNNGV. This CDR3 region has 15 residues. The CDR3 protein is CASSLSGGTYNEQFF. CDR3 nucleotides: TGTGCCAGCAGCTTGTCGGGGGGAACCTACAATGAGCAGTTCTTC.